Given below is one T cell receptor beta chain in context. Antigen unknown. This entry belongs to a study of T-cell memory formation after mild COVID-19. Background on the study: Largely, TCR clusters stayed within a single donor.

Constant-segment primers were used for 5'RACE, and the resulting TCR alpha and TCR beta cDNA libraries carried sample barcodes and UMIs. Using its own MiXCR run on the 5' RACE reads, TCRdb lists one record per CDR3 protein. The table shows roughly 200,000 distinct CDR3 sequences, with roughly 17% occurring only once. Study observations and caveats: CM and EM subsets held most contracting CD4+ clones; EMRA held CD8+ ones.

There are 16 residues in the CDR3. Trimming took 5 bases from V and 0 from J, leaving 14 bases between them. Germline V gene lookup returns CDR1 SGHVS and CDR2 FNYEAQ. The rearrangement joins TRBV7-6 to TRBJ2-1; possibly TRBD2 for D (6 bases). This receptor was obtained from an adult woman who had mild COVID-19 (a few samples of this study predate the infection). Cell type and time point are not known. Sequenced material: PBMCs or a T cell subset sorted from them (not recorded which). CDR3 nucleotides: TGTGCCAGCAGCGAGGGACTCCTAAGCTCCTACAATGAGCAGTTCTTC. Residues: CASSEGLLSSYNEQFF.